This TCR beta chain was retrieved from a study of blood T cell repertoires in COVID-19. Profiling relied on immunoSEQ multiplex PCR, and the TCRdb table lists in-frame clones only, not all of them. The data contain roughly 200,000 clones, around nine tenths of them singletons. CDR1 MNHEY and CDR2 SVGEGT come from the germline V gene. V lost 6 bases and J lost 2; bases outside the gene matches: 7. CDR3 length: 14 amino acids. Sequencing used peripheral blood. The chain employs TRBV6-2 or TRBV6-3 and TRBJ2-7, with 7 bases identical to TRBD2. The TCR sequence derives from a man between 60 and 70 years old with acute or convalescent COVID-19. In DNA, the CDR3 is TGTGCCAGCAGCCCATGGGGGGGACCCTACGAGCAGTACTTC. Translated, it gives CASSPWGGPYEQYF.